One and the same sample provided the 30 T cell receptor beta chains below, sequenced in a study of shared clonotypes between healthy human individuals. The method was immunoSEQ multiplex PCR; TCRdb's version includes in-frame clones alone and lacks a portion of them. The data show 2 million to 2.5 million clones, 80% to 95% seen once. The specimen was naive CD4+ T cells from PBMCs. The subset is: CD45RA+ positively selected. Receptor source: a man aged 18-30 years in good health. Some clones in this sample may be carry-over from other donors' samples.

V usage is TRBV7-8 and J usage is TRBJ1-5; TRBD1 agrees at 7 bases. Germline V CDR1 and CDR2: SGHVS, FQNEAQ. Trimming cost V 5 bases and J 4 bases; bases outside gene matches: 14. The CDR3 has 17 residues. The CDR3 coding sequence is TGTGCCAGCAGCGTATCAGAGGGGGCGCGGGGGAATCAGCCCCAGCATTTT. Protein: CASSVSEGARGNQPQHF.

The rearrangement links TRBV5-1 to TRBJ1-4; D is ambiguous. The germline V gene has CDR1 SGHRS and CDR2 YFSETQ. This CDR3 is built from 18 residues. V lost 4 bases to trimming and J lost 0 bases, with 19 bases between them. CDR3 in amino acids: CASSPRPGISATNEKLFF. In DNA, the CDR3 is TGCGCCAGCAGCCCCAGGCCGGGGATTAGTGCAACTAATGAAAAACTGTTTTTT.

The chain links TRBV11-2 to TRBJ1-1; 8 nucleotides line up with TRBD1. V dropped 0 bases and J dropped 12; count of bases not matched to a gene: 12. Germline CDR1 SGHAT, CDR2 FQNNGV. CDR3 length: 15 amino acids. CDR3 loop: CASSLDLGTGSGTFF. The CDR3 bases are TGTGCCAGCAGCTTAGATCTCGGGACAGGCAGTGGAACTTTCTTT.

Note on this clone: The junction departs from germline at one end; a sequencing error may be responsible. The V gene is TRBV11-3, the J gene TRBJ2-3; TRBD2 aligns across 14 bases. Germline V CDR1 and CDR2: SGHNT, YENEEA. The CDR3 loop spans 16 amino acids. The CDR3 is CASSHGTSGSLDTLYF. The CDR3 DNA sequence: TGTGCCAGCAGCCATGGGACTAGCGGGAGTTTAGATACGCTGTATTTT. Together with reference TRBV11-3 and TRBJ2-3, the CDR3 gives the full variable domain: EAGVVQSPRYKIIEKKQPVAFWCNPISGHNTLYWYLQNLGQGPELLIRYENEEAVDDSQLPKDRFSAERLKGVDSTLKIQPAELGDSAVYLCASSHGTSGSLDTLYFGPGTRLTVL.

This chain uses TRBV5-1 with TRBJ2-1, with 7 bases matching TRBD2. V shed 0 bases, J shed 2 bases, and the junction held 5 bases outside the gene matches. Germline V gene lookup returns CDR1 SGHRS and CDR2 YFSETQ. CDR3 length: 16 residues. In DNA form, the CDR3 reads TGCGCCAGCAGCTTGGCTGCGGGAGTGGCCTACAATGAGCAGTTCTTC. Amino acid sequence: CASSLAAGVAYNEQFF.

Regarding this clone: Other DNA sequences of this sample code for an identical CDR3. The rearrangement uses TRBV30 and TRBJ1-5, with D unclear. The CDR3 consists of 13 residues. CDR1 is GTSNPN, CDR2 SVGIG, per germline (reference sequence). Trimming shortened V by 3 bases and J by 2 bases, and 8 bases separated the two germline ends. The CDR3 DNA follows: TGTGCCTGGAGCGGGCAGGGCAATCAGCCCCAGCATTTT. This codes for CAWSGQGNQPQHF.

As DNA, the CDR3 is TGTGCCAGCACGGGACTAGCGGGAGAAGAGACCCAGTACTTC. Amino acid sequence: CASTGLAGEETQYF. The chain recombines TRBV27 with TRBJ2-5; 14 bases fit TRBD2. Trimming at V came to 7 bases and at J to 3 bases, leaving 1 base not matched to a gene. Germline V gene lookup returns CDR1 MNHEY and CDR2 SMNVEV (reference sequence). The CDR3 totals 14 residues.

The chain combines TRBV30 with TRBJ1-4, with 11 bases aligning to TRBD1. The CDR3 contains 13 residues. Germline V gene sequence: CDR1 GTSNPN, CDR2 SVGIG (reference sequence). V shed 8 bases, J shed 6 bases, and the junction held 5 bases outside the gene matches. The CDR3 spells CAGKDRGHEKLFF. As DNA, the CDR3 is TGTGCCGGAAAGGACAGGGGGCATGAAAAACTGTTTTTT. The full variable domain, completed using reference TRBV30 and TRBJ1-4, is SQTIHQWPATLVQPVGSPLSLECTVEGTSNPNLYWYRQAAGRGLQLLFYSVGIGQISSEVPQNLSASRPQDRQFILSSKKLLLSDSGFYLCAGKDRGHEKLFFGSGTQLSVL.

J is TRBJ2-3 and V is TRBV30; 10 bases are a match to TRBD1. V was pared by 2 bases and J by 4 bases, with 6 bases of the junction left unmatched. From germline, CDR1 is GTSNPN and CDR2 SVGIG (reference sequence). This CDR3 comprises 15 residues. In DNA form, the CDR3 reads TGTGCCTGGAGTACCATGACAGGGGGCCCAGATACGCAGTATTTT. As protein: CAWSTMTGGPDTQYF.

CDR3 residues: CASSITGTNGELFF. CDR3 in DNA: TGTGCCAGCAGTATTACCGGGACTAACGGGGAGCTGTTTTTT. The chain is built from TRBV25-1 and TRBJ2-2; 7 nucleotides match TRBD2. The CDR3 totals 14 residues. Germline V gene sequence: CDR1 MGHDK, CDR2 SYGVNS. Trimming removed 5 bases from V and 7 bases from J; junction bases left unmatched: 7.

The chain carries TRBV7-9 and TRBJ1-3; 7 nucleotides line up with TRBD1. CDR3 size: 16 residues. The germline gives CDR1 SEHNR, CDR2 FQNEAQ (reference sequence). V was pared by 5 bases and J by 2 bases, with 9 bases of the junction left unmatched. The DNA for the CDR3 is TGTGCCAGCAGCCCTCCCGACAGGGCGGCTGGAAACACCATATATTTT. Translated, it gives CASSPPDRAAGNTIYF.

This rearrangement joins TRBV5-4 to TRBJ1-5, with a tentative D call TRBD1 (6 bases). The CDR3 sequence is 12 residues long. V was shortened by 4 bases and J by 6 bases, with 8 bases between the two germline ends. CDR1 and CDR2 (germline): SGHNT, YYREEE (reference sequence). CDR3: CASSIRGQPQHF. As DNA, the CDR3 is TGTGCCAGCAGCATCAGGGGTCAGCCCCAGCATTTT.

The chain links TRBV19 to TRBJ2-7, with D maybe TRBD1 (6 bases). This CDR3 contains 14 residues. Trimming stripped 6 bases from V and 0 bases from J, with 12 bases between. Germline V gives CDR1 LNHDA, CDR2 SQIVND (reference sequence). CDR3 DNA sequence: TGTGCCAGTAGCCCGACAGGAGCCTCCTACGAGCAGTACTTC. Its translation is CASSPTGASYEQYF.

Turning to this clone: The sample contains more than one DNA sequence encoding this CDR3. CDR3 region: CASSLWTGGNTEAFF. The CDR3 nucleotides read TGTGCCAGCAGTTTATGGACAGGGGGCAACACTGAAGCTTTCTTT. The chain has TRBV28 and TRBJ1-1; TRBD1 agrees at 10 bases. The ends lost 0 bases at V and 2 bases at J; junction bases unmatched: 0. Germline CDR1 and CDR2: MDHEN and SYDVKM. There are 15 residues in the CDR3.

There are a few counts of this clone. The rearrangement joins TRBV4-1 to TRBJ2-3, with TRBD2 as a possible D gene (6 bases). Germline CDR1 is MGHRA and CDR2 is YSYEKL. Trimming took off 2 bases at V and 2 bases at J, with 8 bases between the two ends. CDR3 size: 14 residues. CDR3 protein: CASSQQRATDTQYF. The CDR3 nucleotides are TGCGCCAGCAGCCAACAGCGGGCCACAGATACGCAGTATTTT.

This chain connects TRBV2 to TRBJ1-1; no reliable D call. Trimming pared 3 bases from V and 1 base from J, leaving 12 bases between. The CDR3 consists of 15 residues. In germline, CDR1 is SNHLY, CDR2 FYNNEI. This CDR3 reads CASSDLGYSNTEAFF. The CDR3 DNA reads as TGTGCCAGCAGTGACCTAGGATATTCGAACACTGAAGCTTTCTTT.

The genes are TRBV6-1 and TRBJ2-2; D remains unclear. Trimming took 6 bases from V and 6 from J, leaving 11 bases between them. In germline, CDR1 is MNHNS, CDR2 SASEGT. The CDR3 runs 13 residues. CDR3 sequence (DNA): TGTGCCAGCAGCCTCCTAATCTCCGGGGAGCTGTTTTTT. It specifies CASSLLISGELFF.

V is TRBV29-1 and J is TRBJ2-5, with 8 bases aligning to TRBD1. The J call may not be correct, given that the DNA end is closer to TRBJ2-7. In germline, CDR1 is SQVTM, CDR2 ANQGSEA. The length of the CDR3 is 14 residues. For the CDR3, the DNA is TGCAGCGTGAGAGGACAGGGCGTACCCTACGAGCAGTACTTC. As protein: CSVRGQGVPYEQYF.

The chain uses TRBV14 and TRBJ1-1, with 10 bases matching TRBD1. After removal of 2 bases from V and 6 bases from J, the junction contained 6 bases not matched to a gene. Germline V gene lookup returns CDR1 SGHDN and CDR2 FVKESK. The CDR3 has 15 amino acids. CDR3 nucleotide sequence: TGTGCCAGCAGCCAATGGGGACAGGGGCGCCCTGAAGCTTTCTTT. As protein: CASSQWGQGRPEAFF.

This clone has just a few counts. This chain connects TRBV30 to TRBJ1-1, with no clear D. Germline loops: CDR1 GTSNPN, CDR2 SVGIG (reference sequence). Between the trimmed V and J ends, which lost 2 bases and 4 bases, there was a span of 8 bases. The CDR3 extends over 12 amino acids. CDR3 in DNA: TGTGCCTGGAGTCAGTCCTCCACTGAAGCTTTCTTT. As protein: CAWSQSSTEAFF. The whole variable domain, remainder taken from reference TRBV30 and TRBJ1-1, is SQTIHQWPATLVQPVGSPLSLECTVEGTSNPNLYWYRQAAGRGLQLLFYSVGIGQISSEVPQNLSASRPQDRQFILSSKKLLLSDSGFYLCAWSQSSTEAFFGQGTRLTVV.

The V call is TRBV30, the J call TRBJ2-5; D gene uncertain. This CDR3 has 13 residues. CDR1 and CDR2 (germline): GTSNPN, SVGIG (reference sequence). The V end lost 3 bases, the J end lost 0 bases, and 8 bases lay between the germline ends. CDR3 in DNA: TGTGCCTGGAGAGGTCCAGACCAAGAGACCCAGTACTTC. Translated: CAWRGPDQETQYF.

The chain employs TRBV7-3 and TRBJ2-1, with D possibly being TRBD2 (5 bases). Germline values: CDR1 SGHTA, CDR2 FQGTGA. Trimming left V 4 bases short and J 6 bases short, with 13 bases between. The CDR3 length is 14 residues. Here the CDR3 DNA reads TGTGCCAGCAGCTCAACTGGACTTTCCAATGAGCAGTTCTTC. The encoded protein is CASSSTGLSNEQFF. The whole variable domain, remainder taken from reference TRBV7-3 and TRBJ2-1, is GAGVSQTPSNKVTEKGKYVELRCDPISGHTALYWYRQSLGQGPEFLIYFQGTGAADDSGLPNDRFFAVRPEGSVSTLKIQRTERGDSAVYLCASSSTGLSNEQFFGPGTRLTVL.

As concerns this clone: Other nucleotide sequences from this sample produce the same CDR3. The chain carries TRBV28 and TRBJ2-7; tentative D call: TRBD2 (6 bases). From germline, CDR1 is MDHEN and CDR2 SYDVKM. The CDR3 runs to 13 residues. V dropped 3 bases and J dropped 4 bases, with 10 bases sitting between them. The CDR3 coding sequence is TGTGCCAGCAGTTTGGGGGGAAGGTACGAGCAGTACTTC. Translating it yields CASSLGGRYEQYF.

The chain is built from TRBV7-3 and TRBJ1-2; the D gene is possibly TRBD1 (5 bases). Looked up from germline, CDR1 is SGHTA and CDR2 is FQGTGA. The CDR3 runs 15 residues. V dropped 5 bases and J dropped 5 bases, with 18 bases sitting between them. The CDR3 protein is CASSPTGGAKYGYTF. In DNA, the CDR3 is TGTGCCAGCAGCCCGACGGGCGGGGCCAAGTATGGCTACACCTTC. Full variable domain (remainder filled in from reference TRBV7-3 and TRBJ1-2): GAGVSQTPSNKVTEKGKYVELRCDPISGHTALYWYRQSLGQGPEFLIYFQGTGAADDSGLPNDRFFAVRPEGSVSTLKIQRTERGDSAVYLCASSPTGGAKYGYTFGSGTRLTVV.

The chain is built from TRBV29-1 and TRBJ1-1; 9 positions match TRBD1. The CDR3 is made up of 14 amino acids. Per germline, CDR1 SQVTM and CDR2 ANQGSEA. J was trimmed by 5 bases and V by 8 bases; bases with no gene match: 12. The CDR3 region has the DNA TGCAGCACCCGGGACAGGGCGTTATATACTGAAGCTTTCTTT. Translation: CSTRDRALYTEAFF.

The chain links TRBV7-9 to TRBJ1-4; unclear D gene. V dropped 2 bases and J dropped 2 bases, with 0 bases sitting between them. This CDR3 comprises 12 residues. Germline values: CDR1 SEHNR, CDR2 FQNEAQ (reference sequence). The CDR3 DNA is TGTGCCAGCAGCTTAACTAATGAAAAACTGTTTTTT. It specifies CASSLTNEKLFF. Drawing the rest from reference TRBV7-9 and TRBJ1-4, the complete variable domain is DTGVSQNPRHKITKRGQNVTFRCDPISEHNRLYWYRQTLGQGPEFLTYFQNEAQLEKSRLLSDRFSAERPKGSFSTLEIQRTEQGDSAMYLCASSLTNEKLFFGSGTQLSVL.

This clone was seen only a few times. The V gene is TRBV5-8, the J gene TRBJ1-5, with D hard to call. The V gene's germline CDR1 is SGHTS and CDR2 YDEGEE. CDR3 length: 13 residues. Trimming cost V 0 bases and J 4 bases, with 5 bases left between them. CDR3 DNA sequence: TGTGCCAGCAGCTTGGGCCTAAATCAGCCCCAGCATTTT. Its protein is CASSLGLNQPQHF.

This rearrangement joins TRBV7-9 to TRBJ1-3; D perhaps matches TRBD1 (6 bases). This CDR3 region has 16 residues. In germline, CDR1 is SEHNR, CDR2 FQNEAQ (reference sequence). The V end was cut by 5 bases, the J end by 1 base, with 15 bases between. The CDR3 nucleotides read TGTGCCAGCAGCCCATCAATCACAGGGTCTGGAAACACCATATATTTT. Protein: CASSPSITGSGNTIYF.

CDR3 region: CASRDPGTGVVGELFF. The CDR3 DNA reads as TGCGCCAGCCGGGACCCCGGGACAGGTGTGGTCGGGGAGCTGTTTTTT. The J gene is TRBJ2-2, the V gene TRBV5-1; 8 nucleotides agree with TRBD1. The junction had 15 bases not matched to a gene; V was cut back by 7 bases and J by 7 bases. Germline CDR1 reads SGHRS; CDR2 reads YFSETQ. CDR3 size: 16 residues.

Concerning this clone itself: The sample holds other DNA sequences that translate to the same CDR3. The chain has TRBV5-1 and TRBJ2-7, with TRBD1 identical over 7 bases. Trimming at V came to 3 bases and at J to 3 bases, leaving 3 bases not matched to a gene. CDR3 length: 13 residues. From germline, CDR1 is SGHRS and CDR2 YFSETQ. The CDR3 DNA reads as TGCGCCAGCAGCTCCGCAGGGGGCTACGAGCAGTACTTC. Its translation: CASSSAGGYEQYF.